Reported below is one TCR beta chain. As yet, its antigen is unknown. The data stem from a study of T cell responses to AZD1222 COVID-19 vaccine. Study results and caveats: Baseline seropositivity characterized only a handful of AZD1222 recipients.

Data came from immunoSEQ multiplex PCR; TCRdb stores just in-frame clones and leaves some out. Found here are around 91,000 clones, roughly nine tenths of them singletons; the top ten hold roughly 8%. The receptor's source is an adult who received the AZD1222 COVID-19 vaccine. The material was peripheral blood, obtained 28 days after the second AZD1222 dose.

The DNA of the CDR3 is TGTGCCAGCTCCCGGGGGCTAGCGGAAGAGACCCAGTACTTC. It specifies CASSRGLAEETQYF. The chain combines TRBV9 with TRBJ2-5; possible D gene TRBD2, 7 bases. The CDR3 is made up of 14 amino acids. With 7 bases removed from V and 3 bases from J, the gap between germline ends came to 16 bases. Per germline, CDR1 SGDLS and CDR2 YYNGEE.